What follows describes a single T cell receptor beta chain. Clones were read by immunoSEQ multiplex PCR, and TCRdb kept only the in-frame ones, dropping some. The sample includes 200,000 to 300,000 clones, about four fifths seen only once; the top ten take 3.4%. V trimming: 4 bases; J trimming: 5 bases; junction bases outside the gene matches: 18. This CDR3 region has 19 residues. Germline V CDR1 and CDR2: SGHDT, YYEEEE. The data belong to a study of blood T cell repertoires in COVID-19. Study in general: The United States, Italy and Spain provided the acute and convalescent COVID-19 samples. The analysed material was cDNA or gDNA that came from T cells, B-cell-depleted T cells, or PBMCs.

Specimen: peripheral blood. The TCR sequence derives from a woman aged 18-29 years with acute or convalescent COVID-19. The rearrangement links TRBV5-6 to TRBJ2-5, with 12 bases aligning to TRBD2. The CDR3 protein is CASSPLRASGRAWGETQYF. The CDR3 nucleotides are TGTGCCAGCAGCCCGCTTCGGGCTAGCGGGAGGGCCTGGGGGGAGACCCAGTACTTC. Full variable domain (remainder filled in from reference TRBV5-6 and TRBJ2-5): DAGVTQSPTHLIKTRGQQVTLRCSPKSGHDTVSWYQQALGQGPQFIFQYYEEEERQRGNFPDRFSGHQFPNYSSELNVNALLLGDSALYLCASSPLRASGRAWGETQYFGPGTRLLVL.